A selection of T cell receptor beta chains follows, all from one sample in a study of shared clonotypes between healthy human individuals. Sequencing was performed with immunoSEQ multiplex PCR; in TCRdb, only in-frame clones are kept and a portion is missing. Among 450,000 to 650,000 clones listed, roughly 79% were seen once. Sequencing was performed on PBMCs. These receptor sequences come from a woman in her thirties or forties in good health. Some clones in this sample may be carry-over from other donors' samples. Each CDR3 is given without its conserved first and last residue. Each record gives: J gene, V gene, CDR3 protein.

>TRBJ2-7|TRBV7-9
ASSPITGGAYEQY
>TRBJ1-1|TRBV10-2
ASSPDRDTEAF
>TRBJ2-1|TRBV14
ASSQDSGSYNEQF
>TRBJ1-4|TRBV6-1
ASSEAGLKLF
>TRBJ2-7|TRBV10-3
ASSLVGGYEQY
>TRBJ2-3|TRBV28
ASRTSGSNVDTQY
>TRBJ2-1|TRBV11-3
ASSRVRGEESYNEQF
>TRBJ1-1|TRBV10-1
ASSESRANTEAF
>TRBJ1-2|TRBV28
ASRSGQGLVWGYT
>TRBJ2-3|TRBV6-1
ASSESAGSTDTQY
>TRBJ2-5|TRBV11-2
ASSPRSGWAGETQY
>TRBJ2-1|TRBV2
ASLRDSAYNEQF
>TRBJ2-3|TRBV11-1
ASSLGSTDTQY
>TRBJ2-7|TRBV29-1
SVEGPNYEQY
>TRBJ2-1|TRBV5-1
ASGEAGGVLEQF
>TRBJ2-5|TRBV28
ASSLLRLAGAHQETQY
>TRBJ2-5|TRBV6-5
ASSYSGGRGQETQY
>TRBJ2-4|TRBV4-1
ASSQAGAKNIQY
>TRBJ1-1|TRBV29-1
SAEKNTEAF
>TRBJ2-2|TRBV6-5
ASSRWDRGTGELF
>TRBJ2-1|TRBV4-3
ASSQVTSGFFVNEQF
>TRBJ2-7|TRBV7-2
ASSGRPGTRSYEQY
>TRBJ2-3|TRBV18
ASSPPSGSTDTQY
>TRBJ1-2|TRBV9
ASSAGDRQYGYT
>TRBJ2-1|TRBV27
ASSSAGPTYNEQF
>TRBJ1-6|TRBV28
ATSDRVNSPLH
>TRBJ2-1|TRBV4-3
ASSHSEGSGNNEQF
>TRBJ2-1|TRBV2
ASTRVDEQF
>TRBJ2-5|TRBV30
AWSVGIAGHQETQY
>TRBJ2-2|TRBV6-5
ASSYSRRHNTGELF
>TRBJ2-1|TRBV29-1
SGTNSGSAYNEQF
>TRBJ2-1|TRBV7-9
ASSLMFEREGRHEQF
>TRBJ2-7|TRBV28
ASSFGSGEQY
>TRBJ2-6|TRBV6-1
ASSADPSGANVLT
>TRBJ2-2|TRBV2
ASSFPTSGRFTGELF
>TRBJ1-2|TRBV10-2
ASSGDRGSGYT
>TRBJ2-7|TRBV29-1
SVVSGRSGRAYEQY
>TRBJ2-1|TRBV18
ASSPDRIAYNEQF
>TRBJ2-5|TRBV7-7
ASSPRDRGLETQY
>TRBJ2-4|TRBV5-4
ASSWGQKNIQY